This T cell receptor (beta chain) was captured in a study of blood T cell repertoires in COVID-19. Whole-study context: Spain, Italy and the United States supplied samples that represented acute and convalescent COVID-19.

The assay was immunoSEQ multiplex PCR, and TCRdb's table has in-frame clones only and misses some. The sample yields 110,000 to 150,000 clones, more than 80% seen once. This clone occurred once. CDR1 is KGHSH and CDR2 is LQKENI in the germline V gene. The CDR3 contains 13 residues. The V end was cut by 5 bases, the J end by 3 bases, with 10 bases between. This study enrolled people aged roughly 18 to 100 from around 25 US geographic areas. Cohort placement rested on clinical history that participants reported themselves. The origin of this receptor is a man between 45 and 60 years old who had recovered from COVID-19. The V and J genes are TRBV18 and TRBJ1-1; D is unclear. Material for sequencing was PBMCs or T cells enriched from blood (not recorded which). CDR3 residues: CASSYDLHTEAFF. CDR3 bases: TGTGCCAGCTCATATGACTTACACACTGAAGCTTTCTTT.